Listed below are T cell receptor beta chains from one sample, sequenced in a study of T cell changes during pregnancy in multiple sclerosis. Assay: immunoSEQ multiplex PCR; the TCRdb copy retains only in-frame clones and omits some. The profile shows 60,000 to 95,000 clones, about nine tenths of them singletons. The specimen comprised CD4+ T cells from peripheral blood mononuclear cells, sampled before pregnancy. The receptors stem from a female donor with multiple sclerosis, enrolled in a pregnancy study. CDR3s leave out the opening cysteine and the closing phenylalanine or tryptophan.

j_call: TRBJ2-1
v_call: TRBV11-3
cdr3_aa: ASSLDGRASGGGQF

j_call: TRBJ2-1
v_call: TRBV6-5
cdr3_aa: ASSYSLAGVGGYQF

j_call: TRBJ2-3
v_call: TRBV7-2
cdr3_aa: ASSLPTWGDTQY

j_call: TRBJ1-6
v_call: TRBV27
cdr3_aa: ASSPYGGSYNSPLH

j_call: TRBJ1-6
v_call: TRBV7-3
cdr3_aa: ASSLGLGRNSPLH

j_call: TRBJ2-2
v_call: TRBV5-1
cdr3_aa: ASSPREGGELF

j_call: TRBJ1-2
v_call: TRBV29-1
cdr3_aa: SVRTGGADGYT

j_call: TRBJ2-3
v_call: TRBV7-6
cdr3_aa: ASSLGLDVADTQY

j_call: TRBJ2-5
v_call: TRBV19
cdr3_aa: ASTAGNQETQY

j_call: TRBJ2-7
v_call: TRBV4-2
cdr3_aa: ASSQDIAGSSYEQY

j_call: TRBJ2-7
v_call: TRBV2
cdr3_aa: ASRLVGGGGTDEQY

j_call: TRBJ1-5
v_call: TRBV7-9
cdr3_aa: ASSLTGSGQPQH

j_call: TRBJ1-6
v_call: TRBV27
cdr3_aa: ASRSNRGLDSPLH

j_call: TRBJ2-5
v_call: TRBV11-3
cdr3_aa: ASSLTSGRGQTQY

j_call: TRBJ2-3
v_call: TRBV6-4
cdr3_aa: ASSDRPGQANTDTQY

j_call: TRBJ2-5
v_call: TRBV18
cdr3_aa: ASSLGKGGRETQY

j_call: TRBJ2-2
v_call: TRBV5-6
cdr3_aa: ASSFLSGGSTGELF

j_call: TRBJ2-1
v_call: TRBV7-8
cdr3_aa: ASSLDQGLGQF

j_call: TRBJ1-5
v_call: TRBV18
cdr3_aa: ASSPGPGNQPQH

j_call: TRBJ2-4
v_call: TRBV7-8
cdr3_aa: ASSWGTAVDIQY

j_call: TRBJ1-1
v_call: TRBV19
cdr3_aa: ASSTFGTRGTEAF

j_call: TRBJ2-3
v_call: TRBV15
cdr3_aa: ATSRDQIGTDTQY

j_call: TRBJ1-2
v_call: TRBV30
cdr3_aa: AWTNQQGHYGYT

j_call: TRBJ2-3
v_call: TRBV5-6
cdr3_aa: ASSNQGGWDTQY

j_call: TRBJ2-1
v_call: TRBV14
cdr3_aa: ASRFAGGNEQF